This TCR beta chain was sequenced in a study of T cell responses to AZD1222 COVID-19 vaccine. Broader study findings: Nearly half of the spike-specific TCRs reportedly recognize variant regions that carry no mutations. The peak T cell response came first, and repertoires were sampled only after it.

About this clone: No antigen is known for it.

Germline CDR1 and CDR2: SEHNR and FQNEAQ (reference sequence). This CDR3 is 15 amino acids long. V was clipped by 6 bases and J by 5 bases, with 19 bases between them. Assay: immunoSEQ multiplex PCR; the TCRdb copy retains only in-frame clones and omits some. The sample contains 200,000 to 300,000 clones, more than 80% of which appear only once. The sequenced sample was peripheral blood, obtained on day 0 of AZD1222 vaccination. This TCR came from an adult in good health. The chain employs TRBV7-9 and TRBJ1-2; D may be TRBD1 (5 bases). In DNA, the CDR3 is TGTGCCAGCAGTCAGCCCCCCCAGGGTCTGTATGGCTACACCTTC. Its translation: CASSQPPQGLYGYTF.